Listed here are 32 T cell receptor beta chains from one sample, sequenced in a study of long-term antiretroviral therapy in people with HIV. Run at survey level, the immunoSEQ assay was version v3.0. Only in-frame clones appear in the TCRdb table, and some are missing; sequencing was by immunoSEQ multiplex PCR. The table lists 20,000 to 25,000 clones, over 85% of them singletons. Sample: unsorted PBMCs, taken 7.6 years after starting antiretroviral therapy. The receptors come from a woman between 40 and 55 years old with HIV.

The V call is TRBV30, the J call TRBJ1-1; 8 bases are a match to TRBD1. J lost 0 bases, V lost 2 bases, and 5 bases had no gene match. The length of the CDR3 is 15 residues. The germline gives CDR1 GTSNPN, CDR2 SVGIG (reference sequence). The CDR3 bases are TGTGCCTGGAGTCTCGGGGACAGGATGAACACTGAAGCTTTCTTT. It is translated as CAWSLGDRMNTEAFF.

This chain connects TRBV10-3 to TRBJ2-2, with 9 positions matching TRBD2. The germline V gene encodes CDR1 ENHRY and CDR2 SYGVKD. Trimming cost V 3 bases and J 0 bases; bases outside gene matches: 8. The CDR3 sequence is 18 residues long. The CDR3 coding sequence is TGTGCCATCAGTGAAACAGCGGGGGGTCTAACGAACACCGGGGAGCTGTTTTTT. Translating it yields CAISETAGGLTNTGELFF.

This rearrangement joins TRBV29-1 to TRBJ2-3; TRBD1 aligns across 11 bases. Per germline, CDR1 SQVTM and CDR2 ANQGSEA. With 7 bases clipped from V and 1 base from J, the junction kept 13 bases outside the gene matches. The CDR3 is 17 residues long. The CDR3 DNA reads TGCAGCGGACCGGGACAGGGGGTTCCTAGGGGCACAGATACGCAGTATTTT. The encoded protein is CSGPGQGVPRGTDTQYF.

The rearrangement links TRBV19 to TRBJ2-7; tentative D call: TRBD1 (5 bases). Germline V gene data show CDR1 as LNHDA and CDR2 as SQIVND (reference sequence). The CDR3 length is 14 residues. Trimming pared 5 bases from V and 1 base from J, leaving 12 bases between. The CDR3 sequence: CASSLGPRSYEQYF. The CDR3 region has the DNA TGTGCCAGTAGTTTGGGGCCGAGATCCTACGAGCAGTACTTC.

The CDR3 region has the DNA TGTGCCGTGGGAGGGGGGGCGGGAAGTTCCTACGAGCAGTACTTC. This translates into CAVGGGAGSSYEQYF. This chain links TRBV10-3 with TRBJ2-7; D is possibly TRBD2 (7 bases). The CDR3 contains 15 residues. Trimming cost V 11 bases and J 1 base, with 21 bases left between them. The V gene's germline CDR1 is ENHRY and CDR2 SYGVKD.

This chain's CDR3 is CASSTRDRGVQAFF. The CDR3 DNA follows: TGTGCCAGCAGCACTCGGGACAGGGGAGTCCAAGCTTTCTTT. This sequence joins TRBV6-6 and TRBJ1-1; 10 bases line up with TRBD1. This CDR3 is 14 amino acids long. V lost 6 bases, J lost 9 bases, and 10 bases stayed unmatched. Germline CDR1 MNHNY, CDR2 SVGAGI (reference sequence).

The rearrangement links TRBV10-1 to TRBJ2-2; D is unclear. The CDR3 has 15 amino acids. Germline V gene lookup returns CDR1 WNHNN and CDR2 SYGVQD (reference sequence). Trimming removed 3 bases at V and 3 bases at J, with 11 bases between. For the CDR3, the DNA is TGCGCCAGCAGTGAAGGTCAGAGTTACACCGGGGAGCTGTTTTTT. Translation gives CASSEGQSYTGELFF.

The CDR3 DNA reads TGTGCCAGCAGTGAATGGGCTAGCTCTGGGGCCAACGTCCTGACTTTC. Amino acids: CASSEWASSGANVLTF. J is TRBJ2-6 and V is TRBV2; unclear D gene. V lost 2 bases and J 0 bases, leaving 8 bases between the germline ends. The CDR3 is 16 amino acids. Germline CDR1 and CDR2: SNHLY and FYNNEI.

The rearrangement links TRBV25-1 to TRBJ2-5, with D unclear. Germline V gene sequence: CDR1 MGHDK, CDR2 SYGVNS. The CDR3 spans 14 residues. Trimming took off 4 bases at V and 4 bases at J, with 13 bases between the two ends. Here the CDR3 DNA reads TGTGCCAGCAGTGGGCTCGAGGCTGGAGAGACCCAGTACTTC. Translation: CASSGLEAGETQYF.

This sequence joins TRBV4-3 and TRBJ1-2, with D unresolved. This CDR3 contains 15 residues. Germline CDR1 and CDR2: LGHNA and YSLEER. Trimming cost V 2 bases and J 1 base, with 11 bases left between them. The CDR3 bases are TGCGCCAGCAGCCAAAATCCGGGTAGTAACTATGGCTACACCTTC. Amino acid sequence: CASSQNPGSNYGYTF.

The chain combines TRBV7-2 with TRBJ1-1, with D unresolved. The CDR3 runs 13 residues. CDR1 is SGHTA and CDR2 is FQGNSA in the germline V gene. V was shortened by 0 bases and J by 7 bases, with 9 bases between the two germline ends. CDR3 nucleotides: TGTGCCAGCAGCTTAGCTTGGTCAGTTGAAGCTTTCTTT. Translation gives CASSLAWSVEAFF.

The chain employs TRBV4-1 and TRBJ2-1; D is possibly TRBD1 (5 bases). CDR1 is MGHRA and CDR2 is YSYEKL in the germline V gene. V was shortened by 6 bases and J by 3 bases, with 21 bases between the two germline ends. This CDR3 has 17 residues. The CDR3: CASRGLGVHSNYNEQFF. CDR3 nucleotides: TGCGCCAGCAGGGGATTAGGGGTCCATTCCAACTACAATGAGCAGTTCTTC.

In this sample, this clone turned up a few times. The J gene is TRBJ1-1, the V gene TRBV10-3; 8 nucleotides match TRBD1. Trimming removed 6 bases from V and 3 bases from J; junction bases left unmatched: 3. This CDR3 region has 13 residues. The germline V gene has CDR1 ENHRY and CDR2 SYGVKD. This CDR3 reads CAIRQGVDTEAFF. The DNA for the CDR3 is TGTGCCATCAGACAGGGGGTAGACACTGAAGCTTTCTTT.

This chain uses TRBV7-2 with TRBJ1-1; 9 positions agree with TRBD1. The germline CDR1 and CDR2 sequences are SGHTA and FQGNSA. This CDR3 is built from 13 residues. Trimming removed 3 bases from V and 5 bases from J; junction bases left unmatched: 1. The CDR3 nucleotides are TGTGCCAGCAGCTTGACAGGGGGAACTGAAGCTTTCTTT. It codes for CASSLTGGTEAFF.

This clone was observed a few times. CDR3 DNA sequence: TGCGCCAGCAGTTCAGACACTGAAGCTTTCTTT. Its translation: CASSSDTEAFF. The chain couples TRBV10-1 to TRBJ1-1; D uncertain. CDR1 and CDR2 (germline): WNHNN, SYGVQD (reference sequence). The CDR3 extends over 11 amino acids. The germline V and J ends were trimmed by 5 bases and 3 bases, with 4 bases remaining between them.

The V gene is TRBV20-1, the J gene TRBJ1-1, with D hard to call. This CDR3 contains 11 residues. The germline CDR1 and CDR2 sequences are DFQATT and SNEGSKA (reference sequence). With 2 bases removed from V and 11 bases from J, the gap between germline ends came to 12 bases. CDR3 coding DNA: TGCAGTGCTAGATATAGGTACGGCGCTTTCTTT. This codes for CSARYRYGAFF.

The table lists this clone with a count of one. The V gene is TRBV19, the J gene TRBJ1-4; no firm D call. Germline V gene data show CDR1 as LNHDA and CDR2 as SQIVND (reference sequence). Between the trimmed V and J ends, which lost 7 bases and 3 bases, there was a span of 12 bases. The CDR3 totals 14 residues. As DNA, the CDR3 is TGTGCCAGTACCCTCGAGAGATCTAATGAAAAACTGTTTTTT. Protein: CASTLERSNEKLFF.

The gene calls are TRBV6-6 and TRBJ1-2, with D maybe TRBD1 (6 bases). CDR1 and CDR2 from the germline V gene are MNHNY and SVGAGI (reference sequence). Trimming removed 2 bases from V and 4 bases from J, with 14 bases in between. The CDR3 totals 15 residues. The CDR3 DNA follows: TGTGCCAGCAGTTACCGATCCGACAGGATCTATGGCTACACCTTC. This gives the protein CASSYRSDRIYGYTF.

The chain links TRBV4-1 to TRBJ1-2; D uncertain. The CDR3 contains 15 residues. CDR1 is MGHRA and CDR2 is YSYEKL in the germline V gene. The ends were cut back, 0 bases at V and 3 bases at J, with 11 bases in the middle. For the CDR3, the DNA is TGCGCCAGCAGCCAAGATCCGGGCGGGTACTATGGCTACACCTTC. Amino acids: CASSQDPGGYYGYTF.

The CDR3 region is CASSELMTYSGTEAFF. The CDR3 DNA reads TGCGCCAGCAGTGAGTTGATGACCTATTCGGGAACTGAAGCTTTCTTT. The chain is built from TRBV10-1 and TRBJ1-1; no clear D. Germline-derived CDR1 and CDR2 are WNHNN and SYGVQD (reference sequence). V was shortened by 1 base and J by 5 bases, with 17 bases between the two germline ends. The CDR3 spans 16 residues.

This chain links TRBV19 with TRBJ1-2, with D maybe TRBD1 (6 bases). Trimming cost V 3 bases and J 3 bases, with 11 bases left between them. This CDR3 contains 14 residues. Looked up from germline, CDR1 is LNHDA and CDR2 is SQIVND (reference sequence). This chain's CDR3 is CASSIQGQYYGYTF. The CDR3 DNA reads as TGTGCCAGTAGTATCCAGGGGCAGTACTATGGCTACACCTTC.

The V gene is TRBV10-3, the J gene TRBJ1-5; D is uncertain. Germline V gene lookup returns CDR1 ENHRY and CDR2 SYGVKD. The CDR3 length is 13 residues. Trimming took 6 bases from V and 5 from J, leaving 11 bases between them. CDR3 protein: CAIRPQLYQPQHF. CDR3 nucleotide sequence: TGTGCCATCAGGCCTCAGTTATATCAGCCCCAGCATTTT.

Here the CDR3 DNA reads TGTGCCAGTAGTATTATCGGACGGGATACGCAGTATTTT. As protein: CASSIIGRDTQYF. The chain couples TRBV19 to TRBJ2-3, with unresolved D. The CDR3 spans 13 residues. CDR1 LNHDA and CDR2 SQIVND come from the germline V gene (reference sequence). The V end lost 3 bases, the J end lost 6 bases, and 10 bases lay between the germline ends.

V usage is TRBV30 and J usage is TRBJ1-1; D is unresolved. The germline CDR1 and CDR2 sequences are GTSNPN and SVGIG (reference sequence). The CDR3 has 14 amino acids. The ends were cut back, 2 bases at V and 0 bases at J, with 10 bases in the middle. Here the CDR3 reads CAWSYSSVNTEAFF. The CDR3 DNA reads as TGTGCCTGGAGTTACTCTTCCGTGAACACTGAAGCTTTCTTT. Full variable domain (rest looked up from reference TRBV30 and TRBJ1-1): SQTIHQWPATLVQPVGSPLSLECTVEGTSNPNLYWYRQAAGRGLQLLFYSVGIGQISSEVPQNLSASRPQDRQFILSSKKLLLSDSGFYLCAWSYSSVNTEAFFGQGTRLTVV.

This chain links TRBV7-2 with TRBJ1-6, with 12 bases aligning to TRBD1. After removal of 4 bases from V and 9 bases from J, the junction contained 4 bases not matched to a gene. CDR1 and CDR2 from the germline V gene are SGHTA and FQGNSA. The CDR3 runs 15 residues. The CDR3 DNA is TGTGCCAGCAGCTCCGGGACAGGGGGCGTTTCACCCCTCCACTTT. Residues: CASSSGTGGVSPLHF.

V is TRBV7-9 and J is TRBJ2-1; no clear D gene. Germline V gives CDR1 SEHNR, CDR2 FQNEAQ (reference sequence). Trimming removed 2 bases from V and 0 bases from J, with 8 bases in between. The CDR3 runs 15 residues. CDR3 residues: CASSLLGSSYNEQFF. Here the CDR3 DNA reads TGTGCCAGCAGCTTACTAGGAAGCTCCTACAATGAGCAGTTCTTC.

V gene TRBV11-1 combines with J gene TRBJ2-3; D may be TRBD2 (6 bases). Germline assignment: CDR1 SGHAT and CDR2 FQDESV (reference sequence). The CDR3 is 13 amino acids. V lost 5 bases and J lost 14, with 20 bases in between. CDR3 coding DNA: TGTGCCAGCAGCCTACGGCCAGGAGGGTTCGGGTATTTT. As protein: CASSLRPGGFGYF. The complete variable domain, with remaining parts taken from reference TRBV11-1 and TRBJ2-3, reads EAEVAQSPRYKITEKSQAVAFWCDPISGHATLYWYRQILGQGPELLVQFQDESVVDDSQLPKDRFSAERLKGVDSTLKIQPAELGDSAMYLCASSLRPGGFGYFGPGTRLTVL.

The chain is built from TRBV5-8 and TRBJ1-1; 7 bases line up with TRBD1. The CDR3 spans 14 residues. The V and J ends lost 6 bases and 2 bases, in that order; junction bases with no gene match: 7. Germline CDR1 reads SGHTS; CDR2 reads YDEGEE. The CDR3 nucleotides read TGTGCCAGCAACCGGGGACAGCTTAACACTGAAGCTTTCTTT. Translation: CASNRGQLNTEAFF.

This clone was observed a few times. DNA of the CDR3: TGTGCCAGCAGGGTGGGCCCGTCGGCCAAAAACATTCAGTACTTC. As protein: CASRVGPSAKNIQYF. V and J are TRBV6-1 and TRBJ2-4; D ambiguous. The CDR3 contains 15 residues. Deletions cut 6 bases from V and 1 base from J, with 13 bases between. The germline CDR1 and CDR2 sequences are MNHNS and SASEGT.

The chain has TRBV7-9 and TRBJ1-2; no clear D gene. This CDR3 contains 12 residues. Germline CDR1 SEHNR, CDR2 FQNEAQ (reference sequence). The ends were cut back, 5 bases at V and 7 bases at J, with 11 bases in the middle. CDR3 nucleotide sequence: TGTGCCAGCAGCATCGAGGTGGCTGGCTACACCTTC. It codes for CASSIEVAGYTF.

DNA for the CDR3: TGTGCCAGCAGCTTAGGCATGACAGTGAACACTGAAGCTTTCTTT. Translated, it gives CASSLGMTVNTEAFF. This chain uses TRBV7-8 with TRBJ1-1; tentative D call: TRBD1 (5 bases). This CDR3 is 15 amino acids long. Germline V gene sequence: CDR1 SGHVS, CDR2 FQNEAQ. The V gene lost 1 base and the J gene lost 0 bases, with 9 bases spanning the gap.

The chain is built from TRBV2 and TRBJ1-2; TRBD1 matches 8 bases. CDR3 length equals 12 residues. The germline CDR1 and CDR2 sequences are SNHLY and FYNNEI. Trimming removed 6 bases from V and 7 bases from J; junction bases left unmatched: 4. The CDR3 reads CASSGQGPGYTF. The DNA for the CDR3 is TGTGCCAGCAGCGGACAGGGCCCTGGCTACACCTTC.